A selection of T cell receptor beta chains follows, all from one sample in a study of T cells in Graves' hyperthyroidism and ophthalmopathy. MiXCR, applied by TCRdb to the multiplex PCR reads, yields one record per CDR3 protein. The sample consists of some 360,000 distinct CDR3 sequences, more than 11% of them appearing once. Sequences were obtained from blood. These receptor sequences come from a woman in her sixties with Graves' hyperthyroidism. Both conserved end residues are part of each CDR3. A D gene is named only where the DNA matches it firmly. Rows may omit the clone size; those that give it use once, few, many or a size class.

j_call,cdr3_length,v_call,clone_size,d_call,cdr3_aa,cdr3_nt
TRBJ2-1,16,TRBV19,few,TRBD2,CASRTSGTRSYNEQFF,TGTGCCAGTAGAACTAGCGGGACACGCTCCTACAATGAGCAGTTCTTC
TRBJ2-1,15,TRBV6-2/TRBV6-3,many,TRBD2,CASSELAGGADEQFF,TGTGCCAGCAGTGAATTAGCGGGAGGGGCGGATGAGCAGTTCTTC
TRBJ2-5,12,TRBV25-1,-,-,CASSEYFGTQYF,TGTGCCAGCAGTGAATATTTCGGTACCCAGTACTTC
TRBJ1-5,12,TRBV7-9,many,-,CASSYSRGTQHF,TGTGCCAGCAGCTACTCCCGCGGGACCCAGCATTTT
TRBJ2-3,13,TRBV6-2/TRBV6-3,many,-,CASSLSLADTQYF,TGTGCCAGCAGCCTATCGTTGGCAGATACGCAGTATTTT
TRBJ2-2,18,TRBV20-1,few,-,CSARVWGLARAHTGELFF,TGCAGTGCTAGAGTTTGGGGGCTAGCGAGAGCCCACACCGGGGAGCTGTTTTTT
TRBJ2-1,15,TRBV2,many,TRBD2,CASRRTSGGPNEQFF,TGTGCCAGCAGAAGGACTAGCGGGGGTCCAAATGAGCAGTTCTTC
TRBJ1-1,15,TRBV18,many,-,CASSPNTDWNTEAFF,TGTGCCAGCTCACCTAACACGGACTGGAACACTGAAGCTTTCTTT
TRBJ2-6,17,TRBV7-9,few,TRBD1,CASSPRTGGSGANVLTF,TGTGCCAGCAGTCCCCGGACAGGGGGCTCTGGGGCCAACGTCCTGACTTTC
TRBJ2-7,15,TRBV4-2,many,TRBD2,CASSQGAGVMGEQYF,TGTGCCAGCAGCCAAGGAGCGGGAGTAATGGGGGAGCAGTACTTC
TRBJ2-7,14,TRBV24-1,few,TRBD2,CASQAAGGSDEQYF,TGTGCCTCCCAGGCGGCGGGAGGTTCCGACGAGCAGTACTTC
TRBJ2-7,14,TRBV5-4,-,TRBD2,CASRWTGGPYEQYF,TGTGCCAGCAGATGGACGGGAGGGCCCTACGAGCAGTACTTC
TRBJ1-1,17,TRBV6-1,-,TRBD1,CATSDLGTGDKNTEAFF,TGTGCCACCAGTGATTTGGGGACAGGGGACAAGAACACTGAAGCTTTCTTT
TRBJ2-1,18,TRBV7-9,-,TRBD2,CASSVQGIWTSGSNEQFF,TGTGCCAGCAGCGTACAGGGAATTTGGACTAGCGGAAGCAATGAGCAGTTCTTC
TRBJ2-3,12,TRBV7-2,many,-,CASSQSVNTQYF,TGTGCCAGCAGCCAGAGCGTAAATACGCAGTATTTT
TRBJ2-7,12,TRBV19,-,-,CASLGPRSEQYF,TGTGCCAGTCTAGGACCGCGCTCCGAGCAGTACTTC
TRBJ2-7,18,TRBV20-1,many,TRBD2,CSAYPPPLAEISSYEQYF,TGCAGTGCTTACCCCCCGCCCCTAGCGGAAATAAGCTCCTACGAGCAGTACTTC
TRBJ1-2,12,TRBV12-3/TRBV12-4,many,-,CASSFTGKGYTF,TGTGCCAGCAGTTTTACAGGAAAAGGCTACACCTTC
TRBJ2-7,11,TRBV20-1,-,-,CSADDQYEQYF,TGCAGTGCTGATGACCAATACGAGCAGTACTTC
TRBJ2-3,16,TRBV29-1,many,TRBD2,CSVAGLAGASTDTQYF,TGCAGCGTCGCGGGACTAGCGGGCGCCAGCACAGATACGCAGTATTTT
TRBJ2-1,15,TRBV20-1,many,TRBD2,CSAGHGTSGTNEQFF,TGCAGTGCTGGCCACGGGACTAGCGGGACCAATGAGCAGTTCTTC
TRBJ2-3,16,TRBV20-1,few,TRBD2,CSAIRIAGLSTDTQYF,TGCAGTGCTATCCGAATAGCGGGACTGAGCACAGATACGCAGTATTTT
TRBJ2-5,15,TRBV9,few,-,CASSVGLERRETQYF,TGTGCCAGCAGCGTTGGCCTAGAGCGGAGAGAGACCCAGTACTTC
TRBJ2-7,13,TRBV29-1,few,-,CSVVIGVSYEQYF,TGCAGCGTCGTTATTGGGGTCTCCTACGAGCAGTACTTC
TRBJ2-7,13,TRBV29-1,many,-,CSVVLARGYEQYF,TGCAGCGTTGTACTGGCCCGAGGCTACGAGCAGTACTTC
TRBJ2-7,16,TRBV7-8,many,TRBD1,CASSLVGTGVPYEQYF,TGTGCCAGCAGCTTAGTGGGGACAGGGGTCCCCTACGAGCAGTACTTC